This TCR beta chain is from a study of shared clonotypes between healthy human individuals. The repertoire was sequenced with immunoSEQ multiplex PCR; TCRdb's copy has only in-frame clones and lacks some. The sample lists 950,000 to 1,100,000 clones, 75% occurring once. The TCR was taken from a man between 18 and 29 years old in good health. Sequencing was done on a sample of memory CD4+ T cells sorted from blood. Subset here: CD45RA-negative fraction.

The CDR3 sequence: CASSLRDRDVHGYTF. Here the CDR3 DNA reads TGTGCCAGCAGTTTAAGGGACAGGGATGTCCATGGCTACACCTTC. J is TRBJ1-2 and V is TRBV28; 9 bases are shared with TRBD1. V shed 2 bases, J shed 6 bases, and the junction held 7 bases outside the gene matches. The germline V gene encodes CDR1 MDHEN and CDR2 SYDVKM. This CDR3 region has 15 residues.